The clone carrying this T cell receptor beta chain was counted between two and nine times. This entry belongs to a study of control samples from healthy donors and cancer patients. The protocol was immunoSEQ multiplex PCR, while the TCRdb copy is restricted to in-frame clones and leaves out a portion. The sample contains some 87,000 clones, approximately 80% of which appear only once. Material: PBMCs. This TCR derives from a man in his 60s with head and neck cancer.

CDR3 DNA sequence: TGTGCCAGCAGTGGTGGGGGACCCCTCGGGGAGCTGTTTTTT. Protein: CASSGGGPLGELFF. The chain links TRBV2 to TRBJ2-2; TRBD1 or TRBD2 may be the D gene (5 bases each). Trimming cost V 4 bases and J 7 bases, with 13 bases left between them. Germline CDR1 reads SNHLY; CDR2 reads FYNNEI. The CDR3 spans 14 residues.